This T cell receptor (beta chain) emerged from a study of T cell changes during pregnancy in multiple sclerosis. Produced via immunoSEQ multiplex PCR; TCRdb's table is partial and in-frame only. The sample lists over 35,000 clones; 80% to 95% were seen once. The CDR3 sequence is 12 residues long. The ends were cut back, 11 bases at V and 5 bases at J, with 13 bases in the middle. Germline assignment: CDR1 LNHDA and CDR2 SQIVND (reference sequence). The chain uses TRBV19 and TRBJ2-1, with TRBD2 as a possible D gene (6 bases). The sequence derives from a female donor with multiple sclerosis, enrolled in a pregnancy study. The sequences come from CD8+ T cells from peripheral blood mononuclear cells, collected in the first trimester of pregnancy. CDR3 region: CAVWGGNNEQFF. DNA of the CDR3: TGTGCCGTGTGGGGAGGAAACAATGAGCAGTTCTTC.